This T cell receptor beta chain is from a study of T-cell reconstitution after alpha-beta-depleted transplantation in children. Unique molecular identifiers were used in preparing the TCRbeta library. Via MiXCR, TCRdb re-called the PCR reads, giving one row per CDR3 protein. The data show some 490,000 distinct CDR3 sequences, with under 15% seen just once and around 6% held by the top ten. Germline V CDR1 and CDR2: SGHRS, YFSETQ. This CDR3 spans 15 amino acids. Trimming stripped 2 bases from V and 0 bases from J, with 11 bases between. The starting material was PBMCs from the stem cell graft donor, obtained from the stem cell graft. This TCR came from a human donor who donated a stem cell graft to a child with combined immunodeficiency. The rearrangement links TRBV5-1 to TRBJ1-2; no clear D. CDR3 nucleotide sequence: TGCGCCAGCAGCTTCGTTGGGATTCCTAACTATGGCTACACCTTC. Its protein product is CASSFVGIPNYGYTF.